One and the same sample provided the 27 T cell receptor beta chains below, sequenced in a study of T-cell reconstitution after alpha-beta-depleted transplantation in children. Preparing the TCRbeta library involved the use of unique molecular identifiers. MiXCR, applied by TCRdb to the PCR reads, yields one record per CDR3 protein. The table includes fewer than 700,000 distinct CDR3 sequences, 13% detected once. Specimen: PBMCs, mostly from graft donor cells, collected 360 days after TCRalphabeta/CD19-depleted stem cell transplant. The receptors come from a male patient younger than 18 who had a stem cell transplant for acute myeloid leukemia, so the T cells may come from the graft donor.

The chain recombines TRBV5-1 with TRBJ2-2; D perhaps matches TRBD2 (5 bases). V gave up 0 bases and J gave up 5 bases, with 14 bases separating them. The CDR3 covers 16 residues. CDR1 is SGHRS and CDR2 is YFSETQ in the germline V gene. The CDR3 sequence is CASSLGTPRRTGELFF. CDR3 bases: TGCGCCAGCAGCTTGGGGACTCCCCGGCGGACCGGGGAGCTGTTTTTT. The full variable domain, with the rest looked up from reference TRBV5-1 and TRBJ2-2, is KAGVTQTPRYLIKTRGQQVTLSCSPISGHRSVSWYQQTPGQGLQFLFEYFSETQRNKGNFPGRFSGRQFSNSRSEMNVSTLELGDSALYLCASSLGTPRRTGELFFGEGSRLTVL.

This clonotype was counted at least ten times. This chain joins TRBV7-6 and TRBJ1-6; D unresolved. The CDR3 runs 15 residues. V gave up 0 bases and J gave up 14 bases, with 17 bases separating them. Germline-derived CDR1 and CDR2 are SGHVS and FNYEAQ. The CDR3 spells CASSLAGLEDFALHF. The CDR3 region has the DNA TGTGCCAGCAGCTTAGCGGGCCTAGAGGATTTTGCCCTCCACTTT.

The CDR3 sequence is CASSQSLATGQYF. For the CDR3, the DNA is TGCGCCAGCAGCCAATCTCTAGCGACCGGGCAGTACTTC. J is TRBJ2-7 and V is TRBV4-3; D might be TRBD2 (6 bases). Germline-derived CDR1 and CDR2 are LGHNA and YSLEER. V lost 2 bases to trimming and J lost 9 bases, with 14 bases between them. This CDR3 has 13 residues.

This clonotype was observed a few times. The rearrangement links TRBV7-6 to TRBJ2-5, with a possible D match to TRBD2 (5 bases). The CDR3 sequence is 13 residues long. CDR1 is SGHVS, CDR2 FNYEAQ, per germline. V lost 3 bases and J lost 5, with 10 bases in between. Here the CDR3 DNA reads TGTGCCAGCAGCTTTTACGGGATGGAGACCCAGTACTTC. It is translated as CASSFYGMETQYF. Complete variable domain (other parts from reference TRBV7-6 and TRBJ2-5): GAGVSQSPRYKVTKRGQDVALRCDPISGHVSLYWYRQALGQGPEFLTYFNYEAQQDKSGLPNDRFSAERPEGSISTLTIQRTEQRDSAMYRCASSFYGMETQYFGPGTRLLVL.

Concerning this clonotype: One end of the junction is discordant with germline, which a read error may explain. The J gene is TRBJ2-7, the V gene TRBV7-2; D may match TRBD1 or TRBD2 (5 bases each). The CDR3 runs to 15 residues. Germline V gives CDR1 SGHTA, CDR2 FQGNSA. The CDR3 DNA follows: TGTGCCTGCAGCCCCCATTGGTGGGACCCCTACGAGCAGTACTTC. Translation gives CACSPHWWDPYEQYF.

The CDR3 protein is CSATSGGQETQYF. In DNA form, the CDR3 reads TGCAGTGCTACCTCAGGGGGGCAAGAGACCCAGTACTTC. V usage is TRBV20-1 and J usage is TRBJ2-5; D may be TRBD1 (7 bases). The CDR3 extends over 13 amino acids. CDR1 and CDR2 from the germline V gene are DFQATT and SNEGSKA (reference sequence). V lost 4 bases to trimming and J lost 2 bases, with 11 bases between them.

V is TRBV20-1 and J is TRBJ2-4; 8 bases fit TRBD2. Germline V CDR1 and CDR2: DFQATT, SNEGSKA (reference sequence). Trimming at V came to 3 bases and at J to 0 bases, leaving 10 bases not matched to a gene. The CDR3 has 17 residues. CDR3 in DNA: TGCAGTGCTAGCTGGTTAGCGGGAACCGAAGCCAAAAACATTCAGTACTTC. This translates into CSASWLAGTEAKNIQYF.

At least ten counts were recorded for this clonotype. The chain recombines TRBV28 with TRBJ2-1, with no clear D. This CDR3 region has 13 residues. Germline values: CDR1 MDHEN, CDR2 SYDVKM. The V and J ends lost 1 base and 4 bases respectively, with 5 bases between them. The CDR3 protein is CASSLSGYNEQFF. The CDR3 nucleotides are TGTGCCAGCAGTTTATCAGGTTACAATGAGCAGTTCTTC.

The chain joins TRBV20-1 to TRBJ2-7; D may be TRBD1 or TRBD2 (5 bases each). Germline V lookup: CDR1 DFQATT, CDR2 SNEGSKA (reference sequence). The CDR3 contains 13 residues. V gave up 2 bases and J gave up 4 bases, with 12 bases separating them. Written as DNA, the CDR3 is TGCAGTGCTAGACCGGGACCCCTATACGAGCAGTACTTC. Translating gives CSARPGPLYEQYF.

Only a few counts were recorded for this clonotype. Here the CDR3 reads CASSLAKEGGPGPKQYF. The CDR3 DNA reads as TGCGCCAGCAGCTTGGCCAAAGAAGGGGGGCCCGGGCCAAAGCAGTATTTT. V usage is TRBV5-1 and J usage is TRBJ2-3, with D perhaps TRBD1 or TRBD2 (6 bases each). Trimming stripped 0 bases from V and 11 bases from J, with 25 bases between. The CDR3 length is 17 residues. CDR1 is SGHRS, CDR2 YFSETQ, per germline. Complete variable domain (other parts from reference TRBV5-1 and TRBJ2-3): KAGVTQTPRYLIKTRGQQVTLSCSPISGHRSVSWYQQTPGQGLQFLFEYFSETQRNKGNFPGRFSGRQFSNSRSEMNVSTLELGDSALYLCASSLAKEGGPGPKQYFGPGTRLTVL.

This clonotype appeared a few times. The chain has TRBV29-1 and TRBJ2-3, with 10 bases matching TRBD2. This CDR3 has 15 residues. Germline CDR1 is SQVTM and CDR2 is ANQGSEA. Unmatched junction bases numbered 15, after V lost 7 bases and J lost 8 bases. In DNA, the CDR3 is TGCAGCGCGCCCATTAGCGGGGGGAGCACGGGTACGCAGTATTTT. Translation: CSAPISGGSTGTQYF.

There are many counts of this clonotype. V and J are TRBV7-2 and TRBJ2-7, with 10 bases aligning to TRBD2. The V gene end was trimmed by 5 bases and the J gene end by 0 bases; junction bases not matched to a gene: 10. This CDR3 comprises 17 residues. Germline V gene lookup returns CDR1 SGHTA and CDR2 FQGNSA. This CDR3 reads CASSPIIAGGFSYEQYF. DNA of the CDR3: TGTGCCAGCAGCCCAATTATAGCGGGAGGCTTCTCCTACGAGCAGTACTTC.

In its sample, this clonotype was seen many times. The gene calls are TRBV12-3 or TRBV12-4 and TRBJ1-1, with TRBD1 matching 7 bases. With V trimmed by 2 bases and J by 3 bases, 3 bases remained unmatched. The CDR3 has 14 residues. CDR3 amino acids: CASSLWQGDTEAFF. Written as DNA, the CDR3 is TGTGCCAGCAGTTTATGGCAGGGGGACACTGAAGCTTTCTTT.

The sample holds many counts of this clonotype. This sequence joins TRBV6-1 and TRBJ2-5, with 7 bases fitting TRBD2. CDR1 and CDR2 from the germline V gene are MNHNS and SASEGT. V lost 5 bases and J lost 3; bases outside the gene matches: 6. The length of the CDR3 is 14 residues. The CDR3, as DNA: TGTGCCAGCAGTACAGAGGGGAGGGAAGAGACCCAGTACTTC. Its translation: CASSTEGREETQYF.

V is TRBV29-1 and J is TRBJ2-3; D is perhaps TRBD2 (6 bases). Germline CDR1 is SQVTM and CDR2 is ANQGSEA. Trimming removed 7 bases from V and 6 bases from J, with 17 bases in between. This CDR3 has 13 residues. In DNA form, the CDR3 reads TGCAGCGCTGGGGGGTCCCATCGGGATACGCAGTATTTT. This translates into CSAGGSHRDTQYF.

The J gene is TRBJ2-5, the V gene TRBV7-9, with 9 nucleotides matching TRBD2. The CDR3 has 16 residues. With 4 bases clipped from V and 5 bases from J, the junction kept 11 bases outside the gene matches. Germline loops: CDR1 SEHNR, CDR2 FQNEAQ (reference sequence). CDR3 sequence (DNA): TGTGCCAGCAGCTGGCTAATAGCGGGAGCCAGGGAGACCCAGTACTTC. Its translation is CASSWLIAGARETQYF.

The chain carries TRBV7-2 and TRBJ2-5; D not certain. CDR1 and CDR2 (germline): SGHTA, FQGNSA. The CDR3 has 13 residues. Trimming pared 3 bases from V and 5 bases from J, leaving 10 bases between. The CDR3 here is CASSLFARETQYF. CDR3 nucleotide sequence: TGTGCCAGCAGCTTGTTCGCCCGGGAGACCCAGTACTTC.

This chain's CDR3 is CASSLARGFNTEAFF. CDR3 bases: TGTGCCAGCAGTTTGGCCAGGGGGTTTAACACTGAAGCTTTCTTT. The V gene is TRBV27, the J gene TRBJ1-1; TRBD1 matches at 7 bases. Germline values: CDR1 MNHEY, CDR2 SMNVEV (reference sequence). The CDR3 has 15 amino acids. Unmatched junction bases numbered 6, after V lost 3 bases and J lost 2 bases.

There are many counts of this clonotype. This chain joins TRBV11-2 and TRBJ2-1, with D perhaps being TRBD1 or TRBD2 (6 bases each). Trimming left V 5 bases short and J 0 bases short, with 14 bases between. Germline CDR1 SGHAT, CDR2 FQNNGV. The CDR3 is made up of 16 amino acids. The CDR3 coding sequence is TGTGCCAGCAGCCTGGGGGGCCGGATCTCCTACAATGAGCAGTTCTTC. Translated: CASSLGGRISYNEQFF.

This clonotype was seen at least ten times. V is TRBV28 and J is TRBJ2-7; maybe TRBD2 (6 bases). The length of the CDR3 is 15 residues. Germline V gene lookup returns CDR1 MDHEN and CDR2 SYDVKM. Trimming left V 5 bases short and J 3 bases short, with 17 bases between. As DNA, the CDR3 is TGTGCCAGCAGTAGCGGCGGGACCTTGCTCTACGAGCAGTACTTC. Translation gives CASSSGGTLLYEQYF.

This clonotype was picked up a small number of times. CDR3 loop: CASSPTLLTSGYGTDTQYF. In nucleotides, the CDR3 is TGTGCCAGCAGTCCGACACTATTGACTAGCGGGTATGGCACAGATACGCAGTATTTT. V usage is TRBV6-1 and J usage is TRBJ2-3; 10 bases match TRBD2. The V gene end was trimmed by 5 bases and the J gene end by 1 base; junction bases not matched to a gene: 15. The germline gives CDR1 MNHNS, CDR2 SASEGT. The CDR3 consists of 19 residues.

The chain employs TRBV12-3 or TRBV12-4 and TRBJ1-4; D is unresolved. The CDR3 is 14 amino acids. V was pared by 3 bases and J by 4 bases, with 9 bases between. This chain's CDR3 is CASSFGSFNEKLFF. CDR3 sequence (DNA): TGTGCCAGCAGTTTTGGGTCCTTTAATGAAAAACTGTTTTTT.

The V gene is TRBV28, the J gene TRBJ2-3; maybe TRBD2 (5 bases). With 8 bases removed from V and 2 bases from J, the gap between germline ends came to 14 bases. The germline V gene encodes CDR1 MDHEN and CDR2 SYDVKM. This CDR3 has 14 amino acids. The CDR3 is CASVPSGFTDTQYF. The CDR3 nucleotides read TGTGCCAGCGTTCCCAGCGGATTCACAGATACGCAGTATTTT.

This clonotype was counted only a few times. V gene TRBV11-1 combines with J gene TRBJ2-2; D uncertain. Trimming left V 5 bases short and J 5 bases short, with 15 bases between. CDR3 length: 15 amino acids. Per the germline V gene, CDR1 is SGHAT and CDR2 is FQDESV (reference sequence). CDR3 sequence: CASSARDKFTGELFF. CDR3 coding DNA: TGTGCCAGCAGCGCCCGCGACAAATTTACCGGGGAGCTGTTTTTT.

V usage is TRBV5-1 and J usage is TRBJ2-1, with D perhaps being TRBD1 or TRBD2 (5 bases each). V lost 0 bases and J lost 8, with 18 bases in between. The CDR3 loop spans 16 amino acids. Germline V gene data show CDR1 as SGHRS and CDR2 as YFSETQ. CDR3 nucleotide sequence: TGCGCCAGCAGCTTGGCCGTGGCCAAAAGGGACGATGAGCAGTTCTTC. This codes for CASSLAVAKRDDEQFF.

The chain couples TRBV6-5 to TRBJ2-3; 10 bases line up with TRBD2. The length of the CDR3 is 16 residues. Germline V CDR1 and CDR2: MNHEY, SVGAGI. The junction had 9 bases not matched to a gene; V was cut back by 4 bases and J by 5 bases. CDR3 loop: CASSSPSSGSGDTQYF. The CDR3 DNA is TGTGCCAGCAGTTCCCCGTCTAGCGGGAGTGGAGATACGCAGTATTTT.

Turning to this clonotype: A junction boundary mismatches the germline segment, possibly from a read error. V gene TRBV28 combines with J gene TRBJ2-7, with 7 bases fitting TRBD2. Per the germline V gene, CDR1 is MDHEN and CDR2 is SYDVKM. The CDR3 runs 13 residues. CDR3: CASSLTSGVSEDF. CDR3 coding DNA: TGTGCCAGCAGTTTAACGAGCGGGGTGAGCGAGGACTTC.